This TCR beta chain appears in the sequencing data of a study of blood T cell repertoires in COVID-19. About the study: The United States, Italy and Spain provided the acute and convalescent COVID-19 samples. T cells, B-cell-depleted T cells, or PBMCs supplied cDNA or gDNA.

Under the authors' procedure: Amplification of reference gene primers was used by the study to estimate nucleated cell counts. Sequencing was performed with immunoSEQ multiplex PCR; in TCRdb, only in-frame clones are kept and a portion is missing. V and J calls plus clone size are reproduced from that table; the DNA served to infer D and trimming. The sample gives around 330,000 clones, approximately 88% of which show up once; approximately 4% is in the top ten. Trimming stripped 2 bases from V and 3 bases from J, with 14 bases between. From germline, CDR1 is GTSNPN and CDR2 SVGIG (reference sequence). The CDR3 spans 14 residues.

The chain carries TRBV30 and TRBJ2-7; D perhaps matches TRBD1 (6 bases). Sequences were obtained from peripheral blood. This clonotype originated in a woman in her forties or fifties with active or convalescent COVID-19. This CDR3 is CAWSPGQLHYEQYF. Here the CDR3 DNA reads TGTGCCTGGAGTCCCGGACAGTTACACTACGAGCAGTACTTC.